The 26 T cell receptor beta chains below come from one sample, sequenced in a study of T cells in Graves' hyperthyroidism and ophthalmopathy. RNA transcripts were the template for amplifying TCR beta CDR3 regions. When the TCR CDR3 underwent first-round RT-PCR, the HTBI primer set was used. TCRdb re-called the multiplex PCR reads with MiXCR, one entry per CDR3 protein. This sample carries 550,000 to 800,000 distinct CDR3 sequences, about 17% of them seen once, and the ten largest clones take roughly 8%. The specimen was blood. These receptors originate from a man aged 18 to 29 with Graves' hyperthyroidism.

This chain connects TRBV20-1 to TRBJ1-1, with D possibly TRBD1 on 5 matching bases. The V gene's germline CDR1 is DFQATT and CDR2 SNEGSKA (reference sequence). V lost 2 bases and J 4 bases, leaving 14 bases between the germline ends. CDR3 size: 14 residues. CDR3 nucleotides: TGCAGTGCTAGACCCACAGGTCTTGGCACTGAAGCTTTCTTT. It yields the protein CSARPTGLGTEAFF.

This clonotype was counted a few times. The V and J genes are TRBV30 and TRBJ1-3, with 7 bases lining up with TRBD1. This CDR3 has 15 residues. CDR1 GTSNPN and CDR2 SVGIG come from the germline V gene (reference sequence). V gave up 3 bases and J gave up 4 bases; unmatched junction bases: 9. In DNA form, the CDR3 reads TGTGCCTGGAGAATACAGGGGTCGCCCGGAAACACCATATATTTT. Amino acids: CAWRIQGSPGNTIYF.

In the case of this clonotype: A much larger clone differs from this one at a single base, so this may be a read error. The chain carries TRBV18 and TRBJ2-7; D ambiguous. The germline V gene encodes CDR1 KGHSH and CDR2 LQKENI. The CDR3 is 15 amino acids. The CDR3 reads CANSPPPGQSYEQYF. The CDR3 bases are TGTGCCAACTCACCACCGCCGGGTCAATCCTACGAGCAGTACTTC.

The V gene is TRBV30, the J gene TRBJ2-7; the D is unclear. Trimming removed 3 bases at V and 6 bases at J, with 15 bases between. The germline V gene has CDR1 GTSNPN and CDR2 SVGIG (reference sequence). The CDR3 spans 13 residues. In nucleotides, the CDR3 is TGTGCCTGGAGCCCCTCTTCTTCTATCGAGCAGTACTTC. This sequence encodes CAWSPSSSIEQYF.

The V gene is TRBV15, the J gene TRBJ2-7, with 8 bases aligning to TRBD1. This CDR3 is built from 16 residues. The germline V gene has CDR1 LNHNV and CDR2 YYDKDF (reference sequence). Trimming took 0 bases from V and 6 from J; bases not matched to a gene: 10. The CDR3 bases are TGTGCCACCAGCAGAGATAGCACAGGGGGGAAAAGCGAGCAGTACTTC. This sequence encodes CATSRDSTGGKSEQYF.

This clonotype was counted ten times or more. V and J are TRBV28 and TRBJ2-7; no reliable D call. V lost 4 bases and J lost 6, with 13 bases in between. The CDR3 runs to 13 residues. Germline CDR1 reads MDHEN; CDR2 reads SYDVKM. The CDR3 DNA follows: TGTGCCAGCAGTTACGGACGGGTCGTCGAGCAGTACTTC. It codes for CASSYGRVVEQYF.

The chain uses TRBV20-1 and TRBJ2-3, with 10 bases that match TRBD2. Germline CDR1 reads DFQATT; CDR2 reads SNEGSKA (reference sequence). This CDR3 has 17 residues. J was trimmed by 4 bases and V by 6 bases; bases with no gene match: 16. DNA of the CDR3: TGCAGTGCCGACCTTAAAGCGGGAGGGATGGGGCCAGATACGCAGTATTTT. Translating it yields CSADLKAGGMGPDTQYF.

Only a few counts were recorded for this clonotype. The chain links TRBV3-1 to TRBJ1-1; tentatively, D is TRBD1 (5 bases). The germline V gene has CDR1 LGHDT and CDR2 YNNKEL (reference sequence). The V end lost 4 bases, the J end lost 7 bases, and 19 bases lay between the germline ends. The CDR3 has 15 amino acids. CDR3 DNA sequence: TGTGCCAGCAGCCGTAACCCCCCGGGGCCCTATGAAGCTTTCTTT. It translates to CASSRNPPGPYEAFF. Full variable domain (rest looked up from reference TRBV3-1 and TRBJ1-1): DTAVSQTPKYLVTQMGNDKSIKCEQNLGHDTMYWYKQDSKKFLKIMFSYNNKELIINETVPNRFSPKSPDKAHLNLHINSLELGDSAVYFCASSRNPPGPYEAFFGQGTRLTVV.

This clonotype was seen a handful of times. This chain uses TRBV6-4 with TRBJ2-2; D not certain. Trimming took off 5 bases at V and 6 bases at J, with 7 bases between the two ends. This CDR3 contains 12 residues. CDR1 is MRHNA and CDR2 is SNTAGT in the germline V gene. Here the CDR3 reads CASSSLSGELFF. As DNA, the CDR3 is TGTGCCAGCAGTTCGCTTTCCGGGGAGCTGTTTTTT.

The rearrangement joins TRBV7-9 to TRBJ2-5, with TRBD1 matching over 9 bases. With 4 bases clipped from V and 5 bases from J, the junction kept 2 bases outside the gene matches. Germline V gene data show CDR1 as SEHNR and CDR2 as FQNEAQ (reference sequence). This CDR3 contains 13 residues. CDR3 region: CASSWDREETQYF. The CDR3 DNA follows: TGTGCCAGCAGCTGGGACAGGGAGGAGACCCAGTACTTC.

The genes are TRBV3-1 and TRBJ2-1, with no clear D. Per the germline V gene, CDR1 is LGHDT and CDR2 is YNNKEL (reference sequence). There are 14 residues in the CDR3. V gave up 0 bases and J gave up 7 bases, with 10 bases separating them. CDR3 region: CASSQDPARNEQFF. For the CDR3, the DNA is TGTGCCAGCAGCCAAGATCCCGCCAGAAATGAGCAGTTCTTC.

The V and J genes are TRBV10-3 and TRBJ2-3; 12 bases agree with TRBD2. Germline V gene data show CDR1 as ENHRY and CDR2 as SYGVKD. The CDR3 runs to 14 residues. The trim removed 4 bases at V and 8 bases at J, leaving 4 bases unmatched. CDR3 DNA: TGTGCCATCAGTGGACTAGCGGGAGAAAGTACGCAGTATTTT. Translated: CAISGLAGESTQYF.

There are many counts of this clonotype. This chain connects TRBV12-3 or TRBV12-4 to TRBJ2-1; 12 bases line up with TRBD2. This CDR3 has 14 residues. After removal of 6 bases from V and 8 bases from J, the junction contained 5 bases not matched to a gene. The CDR3 sequence: CASRASGRDHEQFF. CDR3 coding DNA: TGTGCCAGCAGGGCTAGCGGGAGGGACCATGAGCAGTTCTTC.

This clonotype was observed at least ten times. The CDR3 coding sequence is TGTGCCAGCAGTCTACAGGGGTGGACTGAAGCTTTCTTT. Protein: CASSLQGWTEAFF. The chain carries TRBV28 and TRBJ1-1; 7 bases are a match to TRBD1. Germline CDR1 MDHEN, CDR2 SYDVKM. The CDR3 extends over 13 amino acids. Trimming took 5 bases from V and 5 from J; bases not matched to a gene: 5. Complete variable domain (other parts from reference TRBV28 and TRBJ1-1): DVKVTQSSRYLVKRTGEKVFLECVQDMDHENMFWYRQDPGLGLRLIYFSYDVKMKEKGDIPEGYSVSREKKERFSLILESASTNQTSMYLCASSLQGWTEAFFGQGTRLTVV.

This clonotype was recorded at least ten times. The genes are TRBV13 and TRBJ2-3, with 10 positions matching TRBD2. The germline V gene encodes CDR1 PRHDT and CDR2 FYEKMQ (reference sequence). The V and J ends lost 5 bases and 4 bases, in that order; junction bases with no gene match: 9. This CDR3 region has 16 residues. Here the CDR3 DNA reads TGTGCCAGCAGCCATCGGGGAGCGGGAGGGCCAGATACGCAGTATTTT. This encodes CASSHRGAGGPDTQYF.

There are many counts of this clonotype. This chain uses TRBV20-1 with TRBJ1-1, with TRBD1 identical over 7 bases. This CDR3 contains 17 residues. Germline loops: CDR1 DFQATT, CDR2 SNEGSKA (reference sequence). V lost 0 bases to trimming and J lost 4 bases; unmatched junction nucleotides: 14. CDR3 DNA sequence: TGCAGTGCTAGAGAACCCGTTGGGGACAGTTTGGGCACTGAAGCTTTCTTT. Translating it yields CSAREPVGDSLGTEAFF.

The chain combines TRBV7-2 with TRBJ2-5, with unresolved D. The V gene lost 3 bases and the J gene lost 6 bases, with 8 bases spanning the gap. Germline V CDR1 and CDR2: SGHTA, FQGNSA. This CDR3 spans 12 amino acids. CDR3 amino acids: CASSLFGQTQYF. The CDR3 nucleotides read TGTGCCAGCAGCTTGTTTGGGCAGACCCAGTACTTC.

As regards this clonotype: A much bigger clone sits one base away, suggesting this may be a read error. The chain combines TRBV5-1 with TRBJ2-1; 7 bases agree with TRBD2. With the DNA end fitting TRBJ2-7 better, the J assignment may be wrong. The CDR3 is 15 amino acids. Germline V gene lookup returns CDR1 SGHRS and CDR2 YFSETQ. Here the CDR3 reads CASSLGGRGNNEQYF. The CDR3 nucleotides read TGCGCCAGCAGCTTGGGCGGGAGAGGGAACAATGAGCAGTACTTC.

This clonotype has ten or more counts. For the CDR3, the DNA is TGTGCCAGCAGTTTATTGGGTAGCGGTATCCAAGAGACCCAGTACTTC. It translates to CASSLLGSGIQETQYF. The chain is built from TRBV27 and TRBJ2-5, with a possible D match to TRBD2 (6 bases). CDR3 length equals 16 residues. V lost 1 base and J 1 base, leaving 13 bases between the germline ends. CDR1 and CDR2 (germline): MNHEY, SMNVEV (reference sequence).

The rearrangement joins TRBV4-1 to TRBJ2-7; D is possibly TRBD2 (5 bases). The CDR3 totals 16 residues. Germline V CDR1 and CDR2: MGHRA, YSYEKL. V lost 1 base to trimming and J lost 2 bases, with 15 bases between them. CDR3 amino acids: CASSQGFSAATYEQYF. The CDR3 DNA is TGCGCCAGCAGCCAAGGATTTTCAGCGGCCACCTACGAGCAGTACTTC.

The V call is TRBV27, the J call TRBJ2-7, with 14 bases fitting TRBD2. The CDR3 length is 15 residues. V gave up 5 bases and J gave up 7 bases; unmatched junction bases: 7. CDR1 and CDR2 (germline): MNHEY, SMNVEV (reference sequence). CDR3 amino acids: CASSLGTSGRREQYF. Here the CDR3 DNA reads TGTGCCAGCAGTCTGGGGACTAGCGGGAGACGTGAGCAGTACTTC.

The table lists this clonotype with many counts. The gene calls are TRBV28 and TRBJ2-7; unclear D gene. CDR3 length equals 12 residues. V was trimmed by 2 bases and J by 0 bases, leaving 2 bases between them. Germline V CDR1 and CDR2: MDHEN, SYDVKM. CDR3 sequence: CASSLGSYEQYF. The CDR3 nucleotides are TGTGCCAGCAGTTTAGGCTCCTACGAGCAGTACTTC.

The chain carries TRBV30 and TRBJ1-3; D gene uncertain. The CDR3 has 11 amino acids. Trimming removed 1 base from V and 4 bases from J, with 2 bases in between. The germline gives CDR1 GTSNPN, CDR2 SVGIG (reference sequence). The CDR3 nucleotides read TGTGCCTGGAGTGCGGGAAACACCATATATTTT. Its protein is CAWSAGNTIYF.

In this sample, this clonotype turned up many times. The chain recombines TRBV18 with TRBJ1-5; D gene ambiguous. Trimming cost V 2 bases and J 2 bases, with 7 bases left between them. Germline CDR1 is KGHSH and CDR2 is LQKENI. CDR3 length equals 14 residues. Written as DNA, the CDR3 is TGTGCCAGCTCACCATCTGCAGGCAATCAGCCCCAGCATTTT. Its translation: CASSPSAGNQPQHF.

This clonotype was counted between two and nine times. The chain couples TRBV20-1 to TRBJ2-1; D is perhaps TRBD2 (6 bases). Between the trimmed V and J ends, which lost 4 bases and 1 base, there was a span of 14 bases. The CDR3 runs to 15 residues. Germline loops: CDR1 DFQATT, CDR2 SNEGSKA (reference sequence). CDR3 sequence reads: CSANVWDSSYNEQFF. The CDR3 DNA follows: TGCAGTGCTAATGTTTGGGACTCGTCCTACAATGAGCAGTTCTTC.

V and J are TRBV6-1 and TRBJ1-2, with D possibly being TRBD1 (5 bases). V lost 5 bases to trimming and J lost 1 base, with 23 bases between them. The length of the CDR3 is 18 residues. Germline-derived CDR1 and CDR2 are MNHNS and SASEGT. The CDR3 sequence: CASSRTPGLDTLNYGYTF. The CDR3 DNA is TGTGCCAGCAGTCGAACCCCGGGACTTGACACGCTTAACTATGGCTACACCTTC.